The next 28 T cell receptor beta chains were all read from a single sample in a study of STAT5B mutations in CD4+ large granular lymphocyte leukemia. The assay was immunoSEQ multiplex PCR, and TCRdb's table has in-frame clones only and misses some. Of about 45,000 clones in the sample, roughly 85% were seen once. The specimen sequenced was CD4+ T cells from blood buffy coats. All receptors derive from a human donor in good health.

The CDR3 loop is CASTRGKIYNEQFF. The CDR3 DNA is TGCGCCAGCACGCGAGGGAAAATTTACAATGAGCAGTTCTTC. The V and J genes are TRBV10-2 and TRBJ2-1; possible D gene TRBD2, 5 bases. The length of the CDR3 is 14 residues. The germline V gene encodes CDR1 WSHSY and CDR2 SAAADI. V was pared by 7 bases and J by 4 bases, with 14 bases between.

This chain links TRBV6-6 with TRBJ2-7, with 9 bases lining up with TRBD1. Trimming cost V 6 bases and J 7 bases; bases outside gene matches: 13. Germline CDR1 and CDR2: MNHNY and SVGAGI (reference sequence). The CDR3 runs 15 residues. The CDR3 loop reads CASRDRGSRGWEQYF. CDR3 DNA sequence: TGTGCCAGCAGGGACAGGGGTTCCCGAGGGTGGGAGCAGTACTTC.

The chain employs TRBV7-6 and TRBJ2-7, with 9 bases lining up with TRBD2. V lost 1 base to trimming and J lost 1 base; unmatched junction nucleotides: 2. CDR3 size: 15 residues. From germline, CDR1 is SGHVS and CDR2 FNYEAQ. CDR3 nucleotides: TGTGCCAGCAGCTTAGGGGCGGGAGGGTCCTACGAGCAGTACTTC. Translation gives CASSLGAGGSYEQYF.

The V and J genes are TRBV11-2 and TRBJ1-4; D is unresolved. The CDR3 has 15 residues. In germline, CDR1 is SGHAT, CDR2 FQNNGV. V was pared by 7 bases and J by 6 bases, with 18 bases between. CDR3 DNA: TGTGCCAGCACCACTGGGCGGCAGAGATATGAAAAACTGTTTTTT. Translating gives CASTTGRQRYEKLFF.

The rearrangement joins TRBV10-2 to TRBJ2-1; 14 bases are a match to TRBD2. The V gene's germline CDR1 is WSHSY and CDR2 SAAADI. The V gene end was trimmed by 7 bases and the J gene end by 3 bases; junction bases not matched to a gene: 17. This CDR3 spans 20 amino acids. CDR3 DNA sequence: TGCGCCAGCAAAGGCCATCCCGGGACTAGCGGGAGAAAGTACTACAATGAGCAGTTCTTC. Translating it yields CASKGHPGTSGRKYYNEQFF.

This clone was detected once. V usage is TRBV7-3 and J usage is TRBJ2-1; TRBD2 matches 11 bases. The CDR3 has 15 amino acids. Germline assignment: CDR1 SGHTA and CDR2 FQGTGA. V was pared by 2 bases and J by 5 bases, with 2 bases of the junction left unmatched. CDR3 residues: CASSLGTSGHNEQFF. Written as DNA, the CDR3 is TGTGCCAGCAGCTTAGGGACTAGCGGACACAATGAGCAGTTCTTC.

The sample holds one count of this clone. The chain has TRBV5-1 and TRBJ1-1; tentative D call: TRBD1 (5 bases). Trimming removed 4 bases at V and 1 base at J, with 11 bases between. This CDR3 has 14 amino acids. Germline CDR1 and CDR2: SGHRS and YFSETQ. The CDR3 here is CASSRGPTNTEAFF. In DNA form, the CDR3 reads TGCGCCAGCAGCAGGGGACCTACGAACACTGAAGCTTTCTTT.

The chain carries TRBV9 and TRBJ2-2, with TRBD2 identical over 7 bases. J was trimmed by 1 base and V by 3 bases; bases with no gene match: 6. The CDR3 has 16 residues. The V gene's germline CDR1 is SGDLS and CDR2 YYNGEE. The CDR3, as DNA: TGTGCCAGCAGCGCAAGGGACTATCAGAACACCGGGGAGCTGTTTTTT. Its protein product is CASSARDYQNTGELFF.

The genes are TRBV10-3 and TRBJ2-7; 9 nucleotides agree with TRBD1. Germline V lookup: CDR1 ENHRY, CDR2 SYGVKD. CDR3 length: 14 residues. V gave up 6 bases and J gave up 2 bases; unmatched junction bases: 5. The CDR3 nucleotides read TGTGCCATCAGGATGGACAGGGGACCCTACGAGCAGTACTTC. Translation: CAIRMDRGPYEQYF.

The chain combines TRBV5-1 with TRBJ2-5; no firm D call. CDR1 SGHRS and CDR2 YFSETQ come from the germline V gene. The CDR3 totals 13 residues. V was shortened by 3 bases and J by 1 base, with 7 bases between the two germline ends. The CDR3 region has the DNA TGCGCCAGCAGCTCGGAAGTCCAAGAGACCCAGTACTTC. Translation gives CASSSEVQETQYF.

This chain connects TRBV9 to TRBJ2-3, with a possible D match to TRBD2 (6 bases). The CDR3 length is 17 residues. CDR1 and CDR2 from the germline V gene are SGDLS and YYNGEE. The germline V and J ends were trimmed by 0 bases and 0 bases, with 14 bases remaining between them. CDR3 DNA: TGTGCCAGCAGCGTAGTCCCCAGCGGGCCAAGCACAGATACGCAGTATTTT. Translating gives CASSVVPSGPSTDTQYF.

This clone showed up just once. CDR3 DNA sequence: TGTGCCAGCAGCGTAGAGCAGGACAGAGTAAATGGCTACACCTTC. Amino acid sequence: CASSVEQDRVNGYTF. The genes are TRBV9 and TRBJ1-2; the D gene is possibly TRBD1 (6 bases). Germline CDR1 reads SGDLS; CDR2 reads YYNGEE. The V end was cut by 0 bases, the J end by 6 bases, with 15 bases between. This CDR3 spans 15 amino acids.

This chain uses TRBV7-9 with TRBJ2-3, with 7 positions matching TRBD2. The V gene end was trimmed by 5 bases and the J gene end by 6 bases; junction bases not matched to a gene: 14. Germline-derived CDR1 and CDR2 are SEHNR and FQNEAQ (reference sequence). This CDR3 contains 16 residues. The CDR3, as DNA: TGTGCCAGCAGCCCGCGCGGGAAAGCGGGATCGGATACGCAGTATTTT. Protein sequence: CASSPRGKAGSDTQYF.

The chain links TRBV6-6 to TRBJ2-1; D is unresolved. This CDR3 is 12 amino acids long. In germline, CDR1 is MNHNY, CDR2 SVGAGI (reference sequence). Trimming took off 7 bases at V and 10 bases at J, with 14 bases between the two ends. This chain's CDR3 is CASTSWTREQFF. CDR3 coding DNA: TGTGCCAGCACCTCCTGGACGAGGGAGCAGTTCTTC.

The J gene is TRBJ2-2, the V gene TRBV19, with 8 bases lining up with TRBD1. CDR1 and CDR2 (germline): LNHDA, SQIVND (reference sequence). This CDR3 is 15 amino acids long. V was clipped by 7 bases and J by 4 bases; unmatched bases: 8. The CDR3 nucleotides read TGTGCCAGTATCCCCGGGACAGGCCTCACCGGGGAGCTGTTTTTT. It is translated as CASIPGTGLTGELFF.

This rearrangement joins TRBV4-3 to TRBJ1-5, with D tentatively TRBD1 (5 bases). Trimming took off 4 bases at V and 2 bases at J, with 15 bases between the two ends. The CDR3 consists of 16 residues. CDR1 LGHNA and CDR2 YSLEER come from the germline V gene. CDR3 sequence (DNA): TGCGCCAGCAGCCCCTCACAGGTTATAGGCAATCAGCCCCAGCATTTT. Its protein product is CASSPSQVIGNQPQHF.

This clone was counted a single time. The chain employs TRBV28 and TRBJ1-2, with D unclear. The CDR3 is 14 residues long. V lost 2 bases, J lost 8 bases, and 15 bases lay in between. Per germline, CDR1 MDHEN and CDR2 SYDVKM. In DNA, the CDR3 is TGTGCCAGCAGTTTAAAAGGGTACTCTAACGGCTACACCTTC. It encodes CASSLKGYSNGYTF.

This chain connects TRBV15 to TRBJ2-7, with 8 nucleotides matching TRBD2. From germline, CDR1 is LNHNV and CDR2 YYDKDF (reference sequence). The CDR3 is 15 amino acids. The V segment lost 3 bases and the J segment 6 bases; nucleotides outside the gene matches: 10. The CDR3 reads CATSSRTSSTGEQYF. CDR3 sequence (DNA): TGTGCCACCAGCAGCCGGACTAGCTCTACCGGCGAGCAGTACTTC.

The gene calls are TRBV5-1 and TRBJ2-3; D gene uncertain. This CDR3 has 12 amino acids. CDR1 and CDR2 from the germline V gene are SGHRS and YFSETQ. V lost 0 bases to trimming and J lost 5 bases, with 4 bases between them. This chain's CDR3 is CASSLEGDTQYF. The CDR3 DNA reads TGCGCCAGCAGCTTGGAAGGAGATACGCAGTATTTT.

The rearrangement uses TRBV7-9 and TRBJ2-3; no firm D call. Trimming pared 5 bases from V and 2 bases from J, leaving 11 bases between. The CDR3 extends over 14 amino acids. Germline V gene sequence: CDR1 SEHNR, CDR2 FQNEAQ (reference sequence). The CDR3 is CASSQDLYTDTQYF. The CDR3 DNA reads as TGTGCCAGCAGCCAAGACCTCTACACAGATACGCAGTATTTT.

The J gene is TRBJ1-1, the V gene TRBV11-2; weak D call: TRBD1 (6 bases). Between the trimmed V and J ends, which lost 10 bases and 7 bases, there was a span of 22 bases. CDR3 length: 14 residues. Germline V gene lookup returns CDR1 SGHAT and CDR2 FQNNGV. The CDR3 region has the DNA TGTGCCATCAAACAGGGATTTGGGTCGAGTGAAGCTTTCTTT. Protein sequence: CAIKQGFGSSEAFF.

V and J are TRBV5-6 and TRBJ1-1, with D perhaps matching TRBD1 (5 bases). Trimming removed 2 bases at V and 4 bases at J, with 12 bases between. CDR1 is SGHDT, CDR2 YYEEEE, per germline. The CDR3 contains 14 residues. The CDR3 DNA reads TGTGCCAGCAGCTTTGTAGGGCAGGGCACTGAAGCTTTCTTT. Protein product: CASSFVGQGTEAFF.

Here the CDR3 DNA reads TGTGCCAGCAGTGCTCTGGACAGGGAAGGCTATGGCTACACCTTC. Its protein is CASSALDREGYGYTF. This chain uses TRBV25-1 with TRBJ1-2, with 8 bases identical to TRBD1. Unmatched junction bases numbered 8, after V lost 4 bases and J lost 4 bases. CDR3 length: 15 amino acids. The germline V gene encodes CDR1 MGHDK and CDR2 SYGVNS.

This rearrangement joins TRBV7-3 to TRBJ1-1; D uncertain. The CDR3 is 13 amino acids. The germline CDR1 and CDR2 sequences are SGHTA and FQGTGA. Trimming left V 3 bases short and J 3 bases short, with 8 bases between. Here the CDR3 DNA reads TGTGCCAGCAGCTTGGCCGGAGACACTGAAGCTTTCTTT. It translates to CASSLAGDTEAFF.

V usage is TRBV30 and J usage is TRBJ2-7, with 7 positions matching TRBD2. J gave up 7 bases and V 4 bases, and 19 bases lay outside the gene matches. CDR1 is GTSNPN and CDR2 is SVGIG in the germline V gene (reference sequence). There are 16 residues in the CDR3. The CDR3 DNA is TGTGCCTGGACACCGGTGGGGGGGTTAAGAGCGGGAGAGCAGTACTTC. Protein product: CAWTPVGGLRAGEQYF.

This clone was observed a single time. V gene TRBV5-1 combines with J gene TRBJ1-1; D may be TRBD1 (6 bases). Germline V gives CDR1 SGHRS, CDR2 YFSETQ. The CDR3 covers 14 residues. Trimming shortened V by 4 bases and J by 3 bases, and 13 bases separated the two germline ends. For the CDR3, the DNA is TGCGCCAGCAGCAGAGGGACAACCGACACTGAAGCTTTCTTT. Protein sequence: CASSRGTTDTEAFF.

V and J are TRBV6-6 and TRBJ1-5, with TRBD1 matching 7 bases. The CDR3 loop spans 14 amino acids. V shed 5 bases and J 0 bases; nucleotides not matched to a gene: 1. The germline CDR1 and CDR2 sequences are MNHNY and SVGAGI (reference sequence). CDR3 region: CASSPGGSNQPQHF. CDR3 sequence (DNA): TGTGCCAGCAGTCCAGGGGGTAGCAATCAGCCCCAGCATTTT.

The chain employs TRBV7-2 and TRBJ2-3, with D possibly matching TRBD1 (5 bases). The germline V gene has CDR1 SGHTA and CDR2 FQGNSA. V dropped 2 bases and J dropped 2 bases, with 8 bases sitting between them. The length of the CDR3 is 14 residues. CDR3 in DNA: TGTGCCAGCAGCTTAAGACAGTCCACAGATACGCAGTATTTT. This encodes CASSLRQSTDTQYF.